This T cell receptor (beta chain) was found in a study of OX40 agonist ivuxolimab in advanced cancers. Study summary: Among those enrolled, mean age was approximately 60 years (range roughly 20 to 80) and 75% to 85% were male.

Autoimmune disease history or systemic immunosuppression led to patients being barred. Peripheral blood came from all dose cohorts at three timepoints. Generated by immunoSEQ multiplex PCR, the TCRdb table keeps only in-frame clones and is missing some. The data show over 60,000 clones, with more than 65% seen just once and around 2.4% held by the top ten. Germline V CDR1 and CDR2: MDHEN, SYDVKM. The CDR3 is made up of 12 amino acids. Between the trimmed V and J ends, which lost 4 bases and 5 bases, there was a span of 8 bases. The receptor comes from an adult with an advanced solid tumor such as melanoma, head and neck, liver or kidney cancer. Sample: CD4+ or CD8+ T cells sorted from blood, taken in a trial of the OX40 agonist ivuxolimab. The chain employs TRBV28 and TRBJ1-1; D remains ambiguous. The DNA for the CDR3 is TGTGCCAGCAGTTCTGTCGTAACTGAAGCTTTCTTT. It specifies CASSSVVTEAFF.